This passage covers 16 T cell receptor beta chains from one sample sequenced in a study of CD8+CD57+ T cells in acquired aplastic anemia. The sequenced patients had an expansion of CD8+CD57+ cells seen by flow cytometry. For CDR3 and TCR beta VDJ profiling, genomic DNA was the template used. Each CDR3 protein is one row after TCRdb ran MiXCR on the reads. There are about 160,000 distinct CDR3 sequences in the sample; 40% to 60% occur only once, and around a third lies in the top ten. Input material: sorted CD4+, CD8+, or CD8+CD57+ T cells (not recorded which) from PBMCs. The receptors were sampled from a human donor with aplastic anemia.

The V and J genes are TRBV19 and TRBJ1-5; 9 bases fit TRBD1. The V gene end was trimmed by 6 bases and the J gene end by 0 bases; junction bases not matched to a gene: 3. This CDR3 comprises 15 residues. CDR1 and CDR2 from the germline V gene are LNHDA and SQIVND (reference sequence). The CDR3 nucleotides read TGTGCCAGTAGGCCACAGGGGGCTAGCAATCAGCCCCAGCATTTT. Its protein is CASRPQGASNQPQHF.

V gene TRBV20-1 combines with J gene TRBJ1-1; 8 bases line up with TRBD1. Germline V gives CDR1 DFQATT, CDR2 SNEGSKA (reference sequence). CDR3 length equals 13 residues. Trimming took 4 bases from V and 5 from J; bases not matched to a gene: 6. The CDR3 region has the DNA TGCAGTGCTACACGACAGGGGCGGACTGAAGCTTTCTTT. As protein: CSATRQGRTEAFF.

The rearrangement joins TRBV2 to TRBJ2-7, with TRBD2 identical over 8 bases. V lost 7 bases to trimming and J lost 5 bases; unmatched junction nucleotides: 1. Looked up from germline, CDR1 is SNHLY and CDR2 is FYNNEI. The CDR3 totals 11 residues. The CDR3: CASTGGDEQYF. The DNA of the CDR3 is TGTGCCAGCACCGGGGGGGACGAGCAGTACTTC.

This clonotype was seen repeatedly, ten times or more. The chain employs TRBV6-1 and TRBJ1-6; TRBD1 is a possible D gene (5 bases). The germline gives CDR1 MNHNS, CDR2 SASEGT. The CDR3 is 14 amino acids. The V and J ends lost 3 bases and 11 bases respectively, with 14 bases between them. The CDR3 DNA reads TGTGCCAGCAGTGAGGGGTTGCGGGGGGCACCCCTCCACTTT. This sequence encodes CASSEGLRGAPLHF.

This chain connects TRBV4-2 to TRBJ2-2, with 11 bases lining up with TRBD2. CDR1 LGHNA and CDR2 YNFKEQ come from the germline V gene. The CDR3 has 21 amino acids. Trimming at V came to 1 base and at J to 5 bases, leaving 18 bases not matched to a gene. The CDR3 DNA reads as TGTGCCAGCAGCCAAGTCCCACCCGTAATAGCGGGAGGGTCGCGAACCGGGGAGCTGTTTTTT. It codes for CASSQVPPVIAGGSRTGELFF.

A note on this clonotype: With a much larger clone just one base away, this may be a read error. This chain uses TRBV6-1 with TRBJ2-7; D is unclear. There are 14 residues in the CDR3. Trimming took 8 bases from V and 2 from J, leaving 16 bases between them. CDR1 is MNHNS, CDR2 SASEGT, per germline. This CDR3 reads CASDLRSGPYEQYF. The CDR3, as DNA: TGTGCCAGCGATTTGAGGTCCGGCCCCTACGAGCAGTACTTC.

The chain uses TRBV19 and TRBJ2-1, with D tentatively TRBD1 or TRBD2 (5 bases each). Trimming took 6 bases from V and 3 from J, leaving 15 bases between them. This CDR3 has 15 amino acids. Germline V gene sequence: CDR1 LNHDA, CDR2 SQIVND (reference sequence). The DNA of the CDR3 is TGTGCCAGTAGCGACAGACTAAACCTCTACAATGAGCAGTTCTTC. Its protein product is CASSDRLNLYNEQFF.

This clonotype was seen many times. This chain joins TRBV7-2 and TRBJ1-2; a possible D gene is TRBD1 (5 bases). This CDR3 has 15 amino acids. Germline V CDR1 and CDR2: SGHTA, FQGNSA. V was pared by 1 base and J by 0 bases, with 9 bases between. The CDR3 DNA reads TGTGCCAGCAGCTTAGGTGGACACCCTAACTATGGCTACACCTTC. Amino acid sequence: CASSLGGHPNYGYTF. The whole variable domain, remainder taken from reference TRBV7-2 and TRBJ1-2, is GAGVSQSPSNKVTEKGKDVELRCDPISGHTALYWYRQSLGQGLEFLIYFQGNSAPDKSGLPSDRFSAERTGGSVSTLTIQRTQQEDSAVYLCASSLGGHPNYGYTFGSGTRLTVV.

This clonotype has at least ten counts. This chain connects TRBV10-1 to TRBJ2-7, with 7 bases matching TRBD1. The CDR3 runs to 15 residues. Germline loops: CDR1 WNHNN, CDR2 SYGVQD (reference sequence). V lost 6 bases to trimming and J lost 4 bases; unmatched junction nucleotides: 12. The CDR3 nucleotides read TGCGCCAGCAGGGAACCACAGGGGATCTCGTACGAGCAGTACTTC. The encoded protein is CASREPQGISYEQYF.

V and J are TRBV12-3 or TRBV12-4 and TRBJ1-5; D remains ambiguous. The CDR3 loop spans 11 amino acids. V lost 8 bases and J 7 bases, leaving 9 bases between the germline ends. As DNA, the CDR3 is TGTGCCAGCGGACCTTGGCAGCCCCAGCATTTT. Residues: CASGPWQPQHF.

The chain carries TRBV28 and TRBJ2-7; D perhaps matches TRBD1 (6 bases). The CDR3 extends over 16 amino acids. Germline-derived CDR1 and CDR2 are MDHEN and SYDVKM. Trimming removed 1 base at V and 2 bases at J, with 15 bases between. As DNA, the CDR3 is TGTGCCAGCAGTTTATCCCGGGACACCCTAACCTACGAGCAGTACTTC. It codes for CASSLSRDTLTYEQYF.

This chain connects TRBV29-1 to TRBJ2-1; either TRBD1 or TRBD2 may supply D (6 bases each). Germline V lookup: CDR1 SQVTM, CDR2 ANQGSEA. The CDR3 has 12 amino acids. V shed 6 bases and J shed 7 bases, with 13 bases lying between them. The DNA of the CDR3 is TGCAGCGTGGAGGAGGGGGGAAATGAGCAGTTCTTC. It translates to CSVEEGGNEQFF.

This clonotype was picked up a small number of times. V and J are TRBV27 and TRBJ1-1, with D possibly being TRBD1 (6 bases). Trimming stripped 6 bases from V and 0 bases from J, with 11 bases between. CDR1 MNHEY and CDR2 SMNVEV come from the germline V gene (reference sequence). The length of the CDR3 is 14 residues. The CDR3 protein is CASRIQGLNTEAFF. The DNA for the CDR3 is TGTGCCAGCAGGATACAGGGACTGAACACTGAAGCTTTCTTT.

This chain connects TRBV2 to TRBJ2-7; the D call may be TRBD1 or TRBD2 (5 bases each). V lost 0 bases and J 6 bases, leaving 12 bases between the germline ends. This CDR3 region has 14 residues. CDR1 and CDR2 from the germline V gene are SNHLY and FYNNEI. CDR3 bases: TGTGCCAGCAGTGAAGCGCTTAGGGGAGCCGAGCAGTACTTC. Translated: CASSEALRGAEQYF.

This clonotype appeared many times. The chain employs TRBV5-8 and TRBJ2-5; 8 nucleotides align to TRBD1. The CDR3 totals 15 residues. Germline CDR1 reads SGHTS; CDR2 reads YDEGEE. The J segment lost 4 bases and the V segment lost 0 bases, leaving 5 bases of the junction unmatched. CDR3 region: CASSLGQGLIETQYF. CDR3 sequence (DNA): TGTGCCAGCAGCTTGGGACAGGGGTTAATAGAGACCCAGTACTTC.

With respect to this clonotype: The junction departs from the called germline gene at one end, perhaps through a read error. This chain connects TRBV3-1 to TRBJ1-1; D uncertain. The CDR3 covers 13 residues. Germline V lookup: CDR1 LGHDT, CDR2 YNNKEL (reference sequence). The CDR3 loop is CASSVYMNTGAFF. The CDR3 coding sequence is TGTGCCAGCAGCGTCTACATGAACACTGGAGCTTTCTTT.